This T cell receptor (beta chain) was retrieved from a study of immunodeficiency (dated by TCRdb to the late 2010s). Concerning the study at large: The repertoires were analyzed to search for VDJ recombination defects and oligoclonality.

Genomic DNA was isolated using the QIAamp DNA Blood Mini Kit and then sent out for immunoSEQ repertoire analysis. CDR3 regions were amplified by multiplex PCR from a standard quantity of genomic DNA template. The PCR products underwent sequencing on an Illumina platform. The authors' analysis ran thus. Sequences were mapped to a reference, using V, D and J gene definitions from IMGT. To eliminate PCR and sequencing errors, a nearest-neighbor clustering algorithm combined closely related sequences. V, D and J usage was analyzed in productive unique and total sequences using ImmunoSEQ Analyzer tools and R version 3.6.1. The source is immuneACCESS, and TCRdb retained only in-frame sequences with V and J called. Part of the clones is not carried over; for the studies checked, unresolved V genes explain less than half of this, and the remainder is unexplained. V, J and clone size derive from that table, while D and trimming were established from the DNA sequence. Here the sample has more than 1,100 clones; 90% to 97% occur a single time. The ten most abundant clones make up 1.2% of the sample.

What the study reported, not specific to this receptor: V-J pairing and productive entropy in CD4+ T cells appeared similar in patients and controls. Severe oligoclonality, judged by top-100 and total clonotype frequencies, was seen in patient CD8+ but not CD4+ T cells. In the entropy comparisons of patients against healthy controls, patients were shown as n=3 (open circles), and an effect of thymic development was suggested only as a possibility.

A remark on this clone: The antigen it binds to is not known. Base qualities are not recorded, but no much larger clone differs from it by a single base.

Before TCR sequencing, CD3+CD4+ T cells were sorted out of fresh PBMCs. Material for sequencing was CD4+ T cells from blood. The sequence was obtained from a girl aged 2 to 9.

The CDR3 has the sequence CASSPAYEQYF. The nucleotide sequence reads as follows: TGTGCCAGCTCACCGGCCTACGAGCAGTACTTC. This chain is built from TRBV18 and TRBJ2-7; the D gene remains uncertain. The germline ends are 2 bases apart after V is trimmed by 3 bases and J by 2 bases. Reading from cysteine to phenylalanine, the CDR3 counts 11 amino acids. Only CDR3 DNA is held: 33 bases, read in frame from base 1. Sequences KGHSH (CDR1) and LQKENI (CDR2) are obtained from the germline V gene.